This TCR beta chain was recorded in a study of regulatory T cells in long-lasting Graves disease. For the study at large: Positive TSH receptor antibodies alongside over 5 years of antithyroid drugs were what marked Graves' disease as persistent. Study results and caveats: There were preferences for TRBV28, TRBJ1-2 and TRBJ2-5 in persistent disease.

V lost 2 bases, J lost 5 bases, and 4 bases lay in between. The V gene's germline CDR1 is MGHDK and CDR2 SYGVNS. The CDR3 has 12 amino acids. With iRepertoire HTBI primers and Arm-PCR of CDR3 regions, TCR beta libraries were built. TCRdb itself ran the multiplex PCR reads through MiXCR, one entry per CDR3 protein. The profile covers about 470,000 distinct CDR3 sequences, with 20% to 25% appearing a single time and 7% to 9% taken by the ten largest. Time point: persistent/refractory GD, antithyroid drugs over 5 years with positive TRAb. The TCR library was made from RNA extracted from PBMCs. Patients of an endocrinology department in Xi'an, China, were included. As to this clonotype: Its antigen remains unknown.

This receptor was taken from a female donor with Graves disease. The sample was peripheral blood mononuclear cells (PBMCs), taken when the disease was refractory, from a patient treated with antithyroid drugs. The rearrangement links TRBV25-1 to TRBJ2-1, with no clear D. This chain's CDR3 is CASSEQDNEQFF. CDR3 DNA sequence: TGTGCCAGCAGTGAACAGGACAATGAGCAGTTCTTC.